The entry below gives a single T cell receptor beta chain sequence along with its context. The repertoire was sequenced with immunoSEQ multiplex PCR; TCRdb's copy has only in-frame clones and lacks some. The sample shows about 25,000 clones, roughly 75% of them seen only once. The sample comes from a study of OX40 agonist ivuxolimab in advanced cancers. Across the whole study: It was ivuxolimab, an agonistic anti-OX40 (CD134) antibody, that patients were treated with. Patients got intravenous ivuxolimab at 0.01 to 10 mg/kg every 2 weeks.

The CDR3 has 15 amino acids. Germline CDR1 is MDHEN and CDR2 is SYDVKM. J was trimmed by 10 bases and V by 7 bases; bases with no gene match: 13. Autoimmune disease history or systemic immunosuppression led to patient exclusion. The J gene is TRBJ2-1, the V gene TRBV28; 10 positions match TRBD2. This receptor was obtained from an adult with an advanced solid tumor such as melanoma, head and neck, liver or kidney cancer. The sample consisted of CD4+ or CD8+ T cells sorted from blood, taken in a trial of the OX40 agonist ivuxolimab. The CDR3 DNA reads TGTGCCAGCACCCCGGGACTAGCGCTAGAAAGGGAGCAGTTCTTC. Its protein is CASTPGLALEREQFF.